Sequencing of this TCR beta chain was carried out in a study of control samples from healthy donors and cancer patients. The protocol was immunoSEQ multiplex PCR, while the TCRdb copy is restricted to in-frame clones and leaves out a portion. The sample lists about 120,000 clones, roughly nine tenths occurring once. The length of the CDR3 is 18 residues. The germline V gene encodes CDR1 SGHTS and CDR2 YDEGEE. The junction had 16 bases not matched to a gene; V was cut back by 3 bases and J by 3 bases. This TCR was sampled from a woman between 50 and 59 years old with colorectal cancer. The chain joins TRBV5-8 to TRBJ2-7; TRBD1 aligns across 9 bases. Input material: PBMCs. The CDR3 sequence: CASSSGQGSNYPLYEQYF. The CDR3 bases are TGTGCCAGCAGCTCTGGACAGGGGAGCAACTACCCCCTCTACGAGCAGTACTTC.